One T cell receptor beta chain is described in this entry. This sample was included in a study of blood T cell repertoires in COVID-19. Study at large: Specimens from acute and convalescent COVID-19 originated in the United States, Italy and Spain.

V dropped 3 bases and J dropped 6 bases, with 12 bases sitting between them. The CDR3 totals 14 residues. CDR1 LNHDA and CDR2 SQIVND come from the germline V gene (reference sequence). As processed by the authors: It was from reference gene primer amplification that nucleated cell counts were estimated. TCRdb keeps only in-frame clones here, not all; method: immunoSEQ multiplex PCR. V, J and clone size were drawn from that table, and D and trimming were deduced from the DNA. In the table there are 60,000 to 75,000 clones, around 89% of which are singletons. Input material: peripheral blood. The chain employs TRBV19 and TRBJ1-5; no firm D call. The sequence derives from a human donor in a cohort sampled during active COVID-19. The CDR3 here is CASSIKAGSQPQHF. The CDR3 DNA is TGTGCCAGTAGTATTAAGGCAGGCAGTCAGCCCCAGCATTTT.